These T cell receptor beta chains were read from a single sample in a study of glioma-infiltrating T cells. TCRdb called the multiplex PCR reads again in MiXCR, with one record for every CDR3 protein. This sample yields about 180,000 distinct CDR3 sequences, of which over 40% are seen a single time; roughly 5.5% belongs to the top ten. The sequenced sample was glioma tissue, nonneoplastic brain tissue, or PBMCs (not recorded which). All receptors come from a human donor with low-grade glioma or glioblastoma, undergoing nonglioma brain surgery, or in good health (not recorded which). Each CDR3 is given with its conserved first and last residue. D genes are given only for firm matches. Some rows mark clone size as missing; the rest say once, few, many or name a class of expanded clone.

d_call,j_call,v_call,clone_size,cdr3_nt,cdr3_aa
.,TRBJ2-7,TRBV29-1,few,TGCAGCGTTGTATTCGGAGACTACGAGCAGTACTTC,CSVVFGDYEQYF
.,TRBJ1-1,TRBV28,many,TGTGCCAGCAGTCATGCGAACACTGAAGCTTTCTTT,CASSHANTEAFF
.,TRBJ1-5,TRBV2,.,TGTGCCAGCAGTTCGACAGGAGAACACTCTCAGCATTTT,CASSSTGEHSQHF
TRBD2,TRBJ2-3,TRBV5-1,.,TGCGCCAGCAGCTTGTTGTGGCCTAGCGGGATGACAGATACGCAGTATTTT,CASSLLWPSGMTDTQYF
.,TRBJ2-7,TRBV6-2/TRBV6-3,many,TGTGCCAGCAATTCCCCGAGACAAGCCTACGAGCAGTACTTC,CASNSPRQAYEQYF
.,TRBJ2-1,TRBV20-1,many,TGCAGTGCGGTCCGGTGGAGCTCCTACAATGAGCAGTTCTTC,CSAVRWSSYNEQFF
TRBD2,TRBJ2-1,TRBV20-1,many,TGCAGTGCCCCGAGCCCTAGCGGGAGCGATGAGCAGTTCTTC,CSAPSPSGSDEQFF
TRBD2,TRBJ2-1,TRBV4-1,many,TGCGCCAGCAGCCAACCCCTGACTAGCGGGAGGCCCAATGAGCAGTTCTTC,CASSQPLTSGRPNEQFF
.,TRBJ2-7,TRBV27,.,TGTGCCAGCGGTGAGTCAGGGATCTACGAGCAGAACTTC,CASGESGIYEQNF
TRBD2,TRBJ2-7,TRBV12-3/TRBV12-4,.,TGTGCCAGCAGTTTCCTAGCGGGAGGGGGGGACGAGCAGTACTTC,CASSFLAGGGDEQYF
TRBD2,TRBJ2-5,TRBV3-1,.,TGTGCCAGTACACCGACTAGCGGGATAGAGACCAAGTACTTC,CASTPTSGIETKYF
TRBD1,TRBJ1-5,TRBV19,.,TGTGCCAGTAGTGCCTTCTACCTTAGGGGACAGCCCAAGCATTTT,CASSAFYLRGQPKHF
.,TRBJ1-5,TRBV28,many,TGTGCCAGCAGTTCCCCAACTCTAGACAGTATCAATCAGCCCCAGCATTTT,CASSSPTLDSINQPQHF
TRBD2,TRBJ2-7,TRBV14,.,TGTGCCAGCAGCGCCCGACTAGCGGGATATAGTGAGCAGTACTTC,CASSARLAGYSEQYF
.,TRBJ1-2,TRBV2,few,TGTGCCAGCAGTGAATTTACAGGGAGTGACTATGGCTACACCTTC,CASSEFTGSDYGYTF
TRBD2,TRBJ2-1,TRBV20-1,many,TGCAGTGCTCCAACCGGGACTAGCGGGAGGGCCTACAATGAGCAGTTCTTC,CSAPTGTSGRAYNEQFF
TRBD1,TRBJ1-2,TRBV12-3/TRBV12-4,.,TGTGCCAGCAGCCTTGGACAGGGGCAGATTAACTATGGCTACACCTTC,CASSLGQGQINYGYTF
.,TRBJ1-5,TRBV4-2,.,TGTGCCAGCAGCCAAGTTATGTGGGATAGCAGTCAGCCCCAGCATTTT,CASSQVMWDSSQPQHF
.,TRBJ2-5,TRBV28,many,TGTGCCAGCAGTTTAGGGGCCCGAGAGACCCAGTACTTC,CASSLGARETQYF
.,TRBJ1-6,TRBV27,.,TGTGCCAGCTGGTCCAGGTTAAGCTTCTATAATTCACCCCTCCACTTT,CASWSRLSFYNSPLHF
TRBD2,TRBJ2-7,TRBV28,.,TGTGCCAGCAGTTTACCAGCGGGAGGGTACAATGAGCAGTACTTC,CASSLPAGGYNEQYF
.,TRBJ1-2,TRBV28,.,TGTGCCAGCAGCTTTTCTTGGGGTTGCGGCTACACCTTC,CASSFSWGCGYTF
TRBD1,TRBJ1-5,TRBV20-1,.,TGCAGTGCTTCCTGGGGATACGGGACAGGGATGGGGCCCCAGCATTTT,CSASWGYGTGMGPQHF
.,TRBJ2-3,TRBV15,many,TGTGCCACCAGCAGAGATGGCAGGATCACAGATACGCAGTATTTT,CATSRDGRITDTQYF
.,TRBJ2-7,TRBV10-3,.,TGTGCCATCTCAGTAGCGTCATCCTACGAGCAGTACTTC,CAISVASSYEQYF
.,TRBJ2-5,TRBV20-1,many,TGCAGTGCTAGAGGGGACGGGGGAGAGACCCAGTACTTC,CSARGDGGETQYF
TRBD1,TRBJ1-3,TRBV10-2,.,TGCGCCAGCAAGCCGGGACAGGGGGCGGGAAACACCATATATTTT,CASKPGQGAGNTIYF
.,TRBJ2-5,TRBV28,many,TGTGCCAGCAGGTCCTTAGAGACCCAGTACTTC,CASRSLETQYF
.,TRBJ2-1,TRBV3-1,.,TGTGCCAGCAGCCAAGATATGGAGGGAGGTTGGAATGAGCAGTTCTTC,CASSQDMEGGWNEQFF
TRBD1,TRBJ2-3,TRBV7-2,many,TGTGCCAGCAGCGTGACAGGGGGGGAATATACGCAGTATTTT,CASSVTGGEYTQYF
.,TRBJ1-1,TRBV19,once,TGTGCCAGTATCACGCCCCCCGGACGCGTTCCCACTGAAGCTTTCTTT,CASITPPGRVPTEAFF
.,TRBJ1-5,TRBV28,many,TGTGCCAGCAGTTTATCTGGCAGAGGACAGCCCCAGCATTTT,CASSLSGRGQPQHF
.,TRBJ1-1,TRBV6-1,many,TGTGCCAGCACCGGCACAGAGAACACTGAAGCTTTCTTT,CASTGTENTEAFF
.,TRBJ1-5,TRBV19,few,TGTGCCAGTACCGGGACATATAGCAATCAGCCCCAGCATTTT,CASTGTYSNQPQHF